This record looks at one T cell receptor beta chain sequence and its context. This sample is part of a study of blood T cell repertoires in COVID-19. Study in general: Whether acute or convalescent, the COVID-19 samples came from the United States, Italy and Spain. PBMCs, B-cell-depleted T cells, or T cells were the source of the cDNA or gDNA that made up the material.

In the original analysis: Using reference gene primer amplification, nucleated cell counts were estimated. Libraries were prepared by immunoSEQ multiplex PCR; TCRdb keeps only in-frame clonotypes and omits some of them. The DNA gave D and trimming, while V, J and clone size come from that table. Of approximately 240,000 clones listed, roughly 81% were seen once; the top ten hold roughly 4%. V was clipped by 5 bases and J by 4 bases; unmatched bases: 4. The germline V gene has CDR1 PRHDT and CDR2 FYEKMQ (reference sequence). The CDR3 consists of 13 residues. Sequencing was carried out using peripheral blood. This chain joins TRBV13 and TRBJ2-7; 8 bases map to TRBD2. The sequence was collected from a man between 50 and 59 years old with acute or convalescent COVID-19. CDR3 amino acids: CASSPGGGYEQYF. The CDR3 nucleotides read TGTGCCAGCAGCCCCGGGGGGGGGTACGAGCAGTACTTC. The full variable domain, completed using reference TRBV13 and TRBJ2-7, is AAGVIQSPRHLIKEKRETATLKCYPIPRHDTVYWYQQGPGQDPQFLISFYEKMQSDKGSIPDRFSAQQFSDYHSELNMSSLELGDSALYFCASSPGGGYEQYFGPGTRLTVT.